The 5 T cell receptor beta chains below come from one sample, sequenced in a study of blood T cell repertoires in COVID-19. Produced via immunoSEQ multiplex PCR; TCRdb's table is partial and in-frame only. This sample has some 370,000 clones; nearly 90% occur once, and the top ten carry around 7%. Input material: peripheral blood. The receptors stem from a man aged 18-30 years with active or convalescent COVID-19.

The rearrangement joins TRBV6-5 to TRBJ1-1, with TRBD1 matching 7 bases. V was pared by 6 bases and J by 1 base, with 2 bases of the junction left unmatched. Germline CDR1 MNHEY, CDR2 SVGAGI. The CDR3 totals 13 residues. The CDR3: CASRGTENTEAFF. Written as DNA, the CDR3 is TGTGCCAGCAGAGGGACAGAGAACACTGAAGCTTTCTTT.

The rearrangement joins TRBV2 to TRBJ1-2, with D maybe TRBD1 (6 bases). CDR1 SNHLY and CDR2 FYNNEI come from the germline V gene. This CDR3 region has 13 residues. Trimming removed 1 base at V and 8 bases at J, with 11 bases between. CDR3 nucleotide sequence: TGTGCCAGCAGTGAAGTATACAGGGACGGCTACACCTTC. Its translation is CASSEVYRDGYTF.

This clone was observed once. V and J are TRBV12-3 or TRBV12-4 and TRBJ2-7; a possible D gene is TRBD2 (5 bases). The CDR3 is made up of 13 amino acids. Between the trimmed V and J ends, which lost 2 bases and 4 bases, there was a span of 9 bases. The CDR3 loop reads CASSLQRGYEQYF. The CDR3 DNA is TGTGCCAGCAGTTTACAACGAGGGTACGAGCAGTACTTC.

The chain links TRBV19 to TRBJ1-1; no clear D gene. The CDR3 runs to 11 residues. The V gene's germline CDR1 is LNHDA and CDR2 SQIVND (reference sequence). Trimming left V 5 bases short and J 11 bases short, with 12 bases between. CDR3 sequence reads: CASSYGRIAFF. CDR3 sequence (DNA): TGTGCCAGTAGTTACGGGAGAATTGCTTTCTTT. The whole variable domain, remainder taken from reference TRBV19 and TRBJ1-1, is DGGITQSPKYLFRKEGQNVTLSCEQNLNHDAMYWYRQDPGQGLRLIYYSQIVNDFQKGDIAEGYSVSREKKESFPLTVTSAQKNPTAFYLCASSYGRIAFFGQGTRLTVV.

The chain is built from TRBV28 and TRBJ1-5, with D possibly being TRBD1 (6 bases). With 6 bases removed from V and 1 base from J, the gap between germline ends came to 16 bases. CDR1 and CDR2 from the germline V gene are MDHEN and SYDVKM. CDR3 length: 16 amino acids. DNA of the CDR3: TGTGCCAGCAGCATAGGGGGTTCGAGGAGCAATCAGCCCCAGCATTTT. Encoded protein: CASSIGGSRSNQPQHF.